The rows below give T cell receptor beta chains drawn from one sample of a study of tumor and adjacent non-tumor tissue in lung cancer. TCRdb analysed the multiplex PCR reads with MiXCR anew, one entry per CDR3 protein. The sample lists 60,000 to 85,000 distinct CDR3 sequences; about 80% were seen once. Input material: distant non-tumor lung tissue. These receptors came from a man between 65 and 80 years old with non-small cell lung cancer. CDR3s include the opening cysteine and the closing phenylalanine or tryptophan. The D gene is left open where the match is weak. Part of the rows lack a size; the others show once, few, many or a class for expanded clones.

-,-,TRBJ2-6,TRBV6-6,TGTGCCAGCACCTCCAGCACAGGGTTTTCTGGTGGGGCCAACGTCCTGACTTTT,CASTSSTGFSGGANVLTF
-,-,TRBJ2-2,TRBV6-5,TGTGCCAGCTGCCCCCAGGGCACCGGGGAGCTCTTTTTT,CASCPQGTGELFF
-,-,TRBJ2-7,TRBV11-3,TGTGCCAGCAGCTTAAGGGGAGAGGGGCCCTACGTGCAGTACTTC,CASSLRGEGPYVQYF
TRBD2,-,TRBJ2-2,TRBV4-1,TGCGCCAGCAGAGCAAGTAGGTCTAGCGGGGGGCCGCGGGGAATCGGGGAGCTGTTTTTT,CASRASRSSGGPRGIGELFF
-,-,TRBJ1-5,TRBV25-1,TGTGCCAGCAGAGGACGGTCCAATCAGCCCCGGCATTTT,CASRGRSNQPRHF
-,-,TRBJ2-2,TRBV4-1,TGCGCCAGCAGCCAAGTTTCATTTTGGGCGGGATCAGTCACCGGGAAGCTGCTTTTC,CASSQVSFWAGSVTGKLLF
-,-,TRBJ2-2,TRBV6-1,TGTGTCGGCTTTGGGGCGCCCGGGGAGCTGTTTTTT,CVGFGAPGELFF
-,once,TRBJ1-2,TRBV6-5,TGTGCCAGCAGTTACTTACGGGGTGGGGGAATCAACCATAGCTACACCTTC,CASSYLRGGGINHSYTF
-,-,TRBJ1-4,TRBV28,TGTGCCAGCAGTTTCCTACAGAGTTGGACAACTAATGAAAAAGTGTTTTTT,CASSFLQSWTTNEKVFF
-,-,TRBJ1-2,TRBV5-4,TGTGCCAGCACCCTATCCACAGGGTACAATGGCTACACCTTC,CASTLSTGYNGYTF
-,-,TRBJ2-7,TRBV10-3,TGTGCCATCAGTGAGAAGAAGGGAGGCTACGAGCAGTATTTC,CAISEKKGGYEQYF
-,-,TRBJ1-1,TRBV11-2,TGTGCCAGCCAGTTAGGGAACACTGAAGCTTTCTTT,CASQLGNTEAFF
-,-,TRBJ2-5,TRBV29-1,TGTAGCGTGGCCGATAGGCTCCTAGAGACCCAGTACTTC,CSVADRLLETQYF
-,-,TRBJ2-3,TRBV4-3,TGCGCTAGCAGCCAAGGTAGTTCCAGGGATACGCAGTATTTT,CASSQGSSRDTQYF
TRBD2,-,TRBJ2-2,TRBV4-1,TGCGTCAGCAGAGCAAGAGGCTCTAGCGGGGGGCCGCGGGGAATCGGGGAGCTGTTTTTT,CVSRARGSSGGPRGIGELFF
-,-,TRBJ2-5,TRBV6-5,TGTGCCAGCAGTCACAGGGTTGGGGGCCGAGAGACCCTGTACTTC,CASSHRVGGRETLYF
-,many,TRBJ2-5,TRBV7-9,TGTGCCAGCAGCTTAGTCGTGAGGGGCCGAGAGACCCAGTACTTC,CASSLVVRGRETQYF
TRBD2,-,TRBJ2-1,TRBV4-3,TGCGCCAGTAGCCACAGACTAGCAGATTACAGTGAGCAGTTCTTC,CASSHRLADYSEQFF
TRBD2,-,TRBJ2-5,TRBV29-1,TGCAGCGTTGAATTCTATTTTACTAGCGGGGGGAAACAAGAGACTCAGTACTTC,CSVEFYFTSGGKQETQYF
TRBD1,-,TRBJ2-1,TRBV2,TGTGCCAGCAGTGAAGCGCGAACAGGGGGCATCTACAATGGGCAGCTCTTC,CASSEARTGGIYNGQLF
-,few,TRBJ1-2,TRBV6-2/TRBV6-3,TGTACCAGCAGTCTCTCATATGGTTACACCTTC,CTSSLSYGYTF
-,-,TRBJ2-1,TRBV5-6,TGTGCCAGCAGCACTAGGGCAGGTAAGCAATTCTTC,CASSTRAGKQFF
TRBD2,-,TRBJ2-7,TRBV28,TGTGCCAATAAAATAGGGCTAGCGGGCTCCTACGAGCAGTATTTC,CANKIGLAGSYEQYF
-,-,TRBJ2-5,TRBV20-1,TGCAGTGCTAGAGAAGAAAACCAGGGAGAGACCCTGTACTTC,CSAREENQGETLYF
TRBD2,-,TRBJ2-5,TRBV12-3/TRBV12-4,TGTTCCAGCAACGGACTAGCGGGAGTGGTGGACACCCAGTACTTC,CSSNGLAGVVDTQYF
-,-,TRBJ2-5,TRBV29-1,TGCAGAGCCAAGCCCTACCTCCAGATAGGTCAAGAGACCCAGTGCTTC,CRAKPYLQIGQETQCF
-,-,TRBJ2-1,TRBV10-3,TGTGCCATCAGTGAGCGTGGGAGCTTCTACAATGAGCAGTTCTTC,CAISERGSFYNEQFF
TRBD1,few,TRBJ2-2,TRBV7-9,TGTGCCAGCAGCTTCTACGGGACAGGGAATACCGGGGAGCTGTTTTTT,CASSFYGTGNTGELFF
-,once,TRBJ2-7,TRBV19,TGTGCCAGTAGTATAGGGGACAACTACGAGCAGTACTTC,CASSIGDNYEQYF
-,-,TRBJ1-6,TRBV29-1,TGCAGCGTTGCCGTTACAGGCTGGAGTGGTGGGTCACCCATCCACTTT,CSVAVTGWSGGSPIHF
-,-,TRBJ1-1,TRBV11-3,TGTGCCAGCAGCTTCCGAGACAGAACCCTAAACCTTGAAGCTTTCTTT,CASSFRDRTLNLEAFF
-,-,TRBJ2-1,TRBV12-3/TRBV12-4,TGTGCCAGCAGTCCAGGGATGTACAGTGAGCAGTTCTTC,CASSPGMYSEQFF
-,-,TRBJ2-1,TRBV6-6,TGTGCCAGCAGTTACTCGATGAGGTCTAGTTCCTACAATGAGCAGTTCTTC,CASSYSMRSSSYNEQFF
TRBD1,many,TRBJ1-2,TRBV7-9,TGTGCCAGCAGCTTTATGTCAGGGGGCATCTATGGCTACACCTTC,CASSFMSGGIYGYTF
TRBD2,-,TRBJ2-3,TRBV7-8,TGTGCCAGCAGCTGGGCTAGCGGTAGCACAGATACGCAGTATTTT,CASSWASGSTDTQYF
TRBD1,-,TRBJ1-6,TRBV7-9,TGTGACAGCAGCAACAGGGGTTCACCTCTCGACTTT,CDSSNRGSPLDF